One sample yielded the 21 T cell receptor beta chains listed below, sequenced in a study of identical twins. TCRdb processed the 5' RACE reads anew with MiXCR; each CDR3 protein has one entry. The sample contains 1,800,000 or so distinct CDR3 sequences, roughly 35% of which appear only once. The sequencing input was cord blood. The source of these receptors is a newborn girl in good health.

This sequence joins TRBV2 and TRBJ1-1; D unresolved. V was trimmed by 3 bases and J by 0 bases, leaving 5 bases between them. The CDR3 extends over 13 amino acids. Per the germline V gene, CDR1 is SNHLY and CDR2 is FYNNEI. For the CDR3, the DNA is TGTGCCAGCAGTGATGCGGTGAACACTGAAGCTTTCTTT. Its protein is CASSDAVNTEAFF.

The V gene is TRBV12-3 or TRBV12-4, the J gene TRBJ1-6; 7 bases are shared with TRBD1. The CDR3 is 15 amino acids. V was clipped by 1 base and J by 6 bases; unmatched bases: 3. This chain's CDR3 is CASSLGGQSNSPLHF. CDR3 bases: TGTGCCAGCAGTTTAGGGGGACAGAGTAATTCACCCCTCCACTTT.

The chain is built from TRBV11-2 and TRBJ2-7; D call uncertain. The CDR3 has 14 residues. V was pared by 5 bases and J by 3 bases, with 14 bases between. CDR1 SGHAT and CDR2 FQNNGV come from the germline V gene. The CDR3 loop is CASSPRTEVYEQYF. The CDR3, as DNA: TGTGCCAGCAGCCCGCGGACCGAGGTCTACGAGCAGTACTTC.

Only a few counts were recorded for this clonotype. The chain uses TRBV20-1 and TRBJ1-1, with D possibly matching TRBD1 (6 bases). V was clipped by 1 base and J by 2 bases, with 14 bases between them. The CDR3 runs 15 residues. Germline values: CDR1 DFQATT, CDR2 SNEGSKA (reference sequence). The CDR3 protein is CSARVSGGDNTEAFF. DNA of the CDR3: TGCAGTGCTAGAGTTTCGGGGGGCGATAACACTGAAGCTTTCTTT.

The V gene is TRBV20-1, the J gene TRBJ2-3; D is perhaps TRBD1 (6 bases). The CDR3 is 16 residues long. The V and J ends lost 0 bases and 0 bases respectively, with 13 bases between them. CDR1 DFQATT and CDR2 SNEGSKA come from the germline V gene (reference sequence). The CDR3, as DNA: TGCAGTGCTAGAGATCCCGACAGGCCTAGCACAGATACGCAGTATTTT. The encoded protein is CSARDPDRPSTDTQYF.

The CDR3 bases are TGCAGTGCTCCGGGACTAGCGGGAGGGCCGTCGCGCTACAATGAGCAGTTCTTC. It encodes CSAPGLAGGPSRYNEQFF. The chain is built from TRBV20-1 and TRBJ2-1, with 16 bases lining up with TRBD2. Germline CDR1 DFQATT, CDR2 SNEGSKA (reference sequence). Trimming at V came to 5 bases and at J to 3 bases, leaving 10 bases not matched to a gene. The CDR3 has 18 residues.

In this sample, this clonotype turned up many times. This chain links TRBV6-1 with TRBJ2-5; no reliable D call. Trimming left V 2 bases short and J 0 bases short, with 4 bases between. Germline-derived CDR1 and CDR2 are MNHNS and SASEGT. The length of the CDR3 is 13 residues. The CDR3 region is CASSERDQETQYF. In DNA, the CDR3 is TGTGCCAGCAGTGAACGGGACCAAGAGACCCAGTACTTC.

In this sample, this clonotype turned up a few times. The chain employs TRBV9 and TRBJ2-3; TRBD2 aligns across 7 bases. The germline V gene encodes CDR1 SGDLS and CDR2 YYNGEE. This CDR3 has 14 amino acids. Trimming removed 5 bases from V and 4 bases from J; junction bases left unmatched: 7. This CDR3 is CASRLGLKADTQYF. CDR3 nucleotide sequence: TGTGCCAGCAGGTTGGGACTAAAGGCAGATACGCAGTATTTT. Combining the CDR3 with reference TRBV9 and TRBJ2-3 gives the whole variable domain DSGVTQTPKHLITATGQRVTLRCSPRSGDLSVYWYQQSLDQGLQFLIQYYNGEERAKGNILERFSAQQFPDLHSELNLSSLELGDSALYFCASRLGLKADTQYFGPGTRLTVL.

The gene calls are TRBV5-1 and TRBJ2-3; 12 bases fit TRBD1. V gave up 9 bases and J gave up 6 bases; unmatched junction bases: 5. This CDR3 is built from 13 residues. CDR1 is SGHRS, CDR2 YFSETQ, per germline. The CDR3 spells CATTGQGADTQYF. CDR3 DNA: TGCGCCACCACGGGACAGGGGGCCGATACGCAGTATTTT.

The chain joins TRBV6-5 to TRBJ1-4, with 9 nucleotides matching TRBD1. Germline trimming cut 2 bases from V and 4 bases from J; bases unmatched to any gene: 11. Germline V gene sequence: CDR1 MNHEY, CDR2 SVGAGI. The CDR3 consists of 18 residues. CDR3 in amino acids: CASSYAAGQGRSNEKLFF. CDR3 in DNA: TGTGCCAGCAGTTACGCGGCGGGACAGGGAAGGAGTAATGAAAAACTGTTTTTT.

This chain joins TRBV25-1 and TRBJ2-4, with no clear D. The J call may be in error: the DNA end matches TRBJ2-5 better. The germline gives CDR1 MGHDK, CDR2 SYGVNS. CDR3 size: 11 residues. The CDR3 loop is CASSGAVTQYF. The CDR3 nucleotides read TGTGCCAGCAGTGGAGCAGTGACCCAGTACTTC.

There are a few counts of this clonotype. The chain links TRBV7-2 to TRBJ2-1; 10 positions match TRBD2. Germline CDR1 reads SGHTA; CDR2 reads FQGNSA. V dropped 3 bases and J dropped 4; count of bases not matched to a gene: 6. The CDR3 is 16 residues long. The CDR3 DNA is TGTGCCAGCAGCTTTCCGCCTAGCGGGGGATACAATGAGCAGTTCTTC. Translated: CASSFPPSGGYNEQFF.

Comment on this clonotype: Mismatch with germline at one junction end may stem from a read error. The V gene is TRBV7-9, the J gene TRBJ2-7; 9 nucleotides agree with TRBD2. Matching the DNA end better, TRBJ2-5 makes the J call doubtful. The CDR3 has 15 amino acids. Germline V CDR1 and CDR2: SEHNR, FQNEAQ (reference sequence). The CDR3, as DNA: TGTGCCGGCAGCTTATCTAGCGGGGTCCAAGAGACCCAGTACTTC. Protein sequence: CAGSLSSGVQETQYF.

A few counts support this clonotype. V gene TRBV14 combines with J gene TRBJ2-1; perhaps D is TRBD1 or TRBD2 (6 bases each). Germline V CDR1 and CDR2: SGHDN, FVKESK. The V end lost 4 bases, the J end lost 5 bases, and 15 bases lay between the germline ends. The CDR3 totals 15 residues. CDR3: CASSRGLAYHNEQFF. In nucleotides, the CDR3 is TGTGCCAGCAGCCGGGGGCTAGCGTATCACAATGAGCAGTTCTTC.

The rearrangement links TRBV20-1 to TRBJ2-7; the D gene could be TRBD1 or TRBD2 (5 bases each). Per germline, CDR1 DFQATT and CDR2 SNEGSKA (reference sequence). This CDR3 region has 14 residues. V lost 6 bases and J lost 2, with 17 bases in between. This CDR3 reads CSAHRDHLPYEQYF. The CDR3, as DNA: TGCAGTGCACACCGGGACCACCTTCCCTACGAGCAGTACTTC.

This clonotype was seen more than once but under ten times. V usage is TRBV20-1 and J usage is TRBJ1-6; tentative D call: TRBD1 (5 bases). Between the trimmed V and J ends, which lost 6 bases and 8 bases, there was a span of 17 bases. The CDR3 extends over 14 amino acids. Germline CDR1 and CDR2: DFQATT and SNEGSKA (reference sequence). CDR3 in amino acids: CSAIKTAAYSPLHF. The CDR3 coding sequence is TGCAGTGCCATCAAGACAGCAGCCTATTCACCCCTCCACTTT.

J is TRBJ1-1 and V is TRBV27, with 7 positions matching TRBD1. In germline, CDR1 is MNHEY, CDR2 SMNVEV (reference sequence). The CDR3 contains 15 residues. V lost 2 bases, J lost 0 bases, and 3 bases stayed unmatched. The CDR3 DNA sequence: TGTGCCAGCAGTTTAAGGGACAGCATGAACACTGAAGCTTTCTTT. Its translation: CASSLRDSMNTEAFF.

In this sample, this clonotype turned up a few times. The J gene is TRBJ2-3, the V gene TRBV12-3 or TRBV12-4; D is possibly TRBD1 (6 bases). Trimming took off 5 bases at V and 0 bases at J, with 12 bases between the two ends. This CDR3 is 15 amino acids long. CDR3 region: CASSPLDRSTDTQYF. CDR3 bases: TGTGCCAGCAGTCCGTTGGACAGAAGCACAGATACGCAGTATTTT.

The chain combines TRBV28 with TRBJ2-1; a possible D gene is TRBD1 (6 bases). The CDR3 is made up of 15 amino acids. CDR1 and CDR2 from the germline V gene are MDHEN and SYDVKM. Trimming took off 2 bases at V and 5 bases at J, with 13 bases between the two ends. The CDR3 DNA follows: TGTGCCAGCAGTTTAATGCTAGGGGGTAACAATGAGCAGTTCTTC. It codes for CASSLMLGGNNEQFF.

This rearrangement joins TRBV29-1 to TRBJ2-2; TRBD1 aligns across 9 bases. V dropped 1 base and J dropped 6; count of bases not matched to a gene: 6. The CDR3 sequence is 15 residues long. Germline CDR1 and CDR2: SQVTM and ANQGSEA. The CDR3 is CSVEGGTGRAGELFF. The CDR3 DNA sequence: TGCAGCGTTGAAGGGGGGACAGGGAGGGCCGGGGAGCTGTTTTTT.

In this sample, this clonotype turned up a few times. The chain has TRBV28 and TRBJ1-6, with D perhaps matching TRBD1 (5 bases). The germline CDR1 and CDR2 sequences are MDHEN and SYDVKM. V gave up 11 bases and J gave up 2 bases, with 7 bases separating them. The CDR3 sequence is 12 residues long. The CDR3 coding sequence is TGTGCCGAACAGGCCTATAATTCACCCCTCCACTTT. It specifies CAEQAYNSPLHF.